A single T cell receptor beta chain is shown here with its context. This sample is drawn from a study of blood T cell repertoires in COVID-19. Study details: Acute and convalescent COVID-19 samples came from the United States, Italy and Spain. PBMCs, B-cell-depleted T cells, or T cells were the source of the cDNA or gDNA that made up the material.

Authors' data handling: Scientists estimated how many nucleated cells there were by amplifying reference gene primers. Using immunoSEQ multiplex PCR, the repertoire was profiled, and TCRdb retains in-frame clones only, with some absent. V and J calls and clone size are copied from that table; D and trimming were computed from the DNA. The sample carries over 11,000 clones, 90% recorded once. The CDR3 totals 12 residues. Trimming stripped 4 bases from V and 7 bases from J, with 10 bases between. Germline V gene lookup returns CDR1 LGHDT and CDR2 YNNKEL (reference sequence). The receptor comes from a human donor in a cohort sampled during active COVID-19. Sequencing was done on a sample of peripheral blood. The chain recombines TRBV3-1 (or the pseudogene TRBV3-2) with TRBJ1-2, with unresolved D. The CDR3 DNA reads TGTGCCAGCAGCCCGTTACTCGGTGGCTACACCTTC. Encoded protein: CASSPLLGGYTF.